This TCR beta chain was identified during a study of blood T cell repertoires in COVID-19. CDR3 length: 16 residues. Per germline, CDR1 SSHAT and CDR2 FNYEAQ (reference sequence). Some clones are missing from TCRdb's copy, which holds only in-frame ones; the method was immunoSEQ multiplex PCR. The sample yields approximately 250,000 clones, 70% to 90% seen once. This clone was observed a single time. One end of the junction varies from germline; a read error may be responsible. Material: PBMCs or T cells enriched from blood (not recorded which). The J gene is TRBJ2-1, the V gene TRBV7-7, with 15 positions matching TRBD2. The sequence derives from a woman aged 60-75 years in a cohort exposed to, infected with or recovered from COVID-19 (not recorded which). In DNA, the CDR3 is TGTGCTAGCAGCTCCCCCGGACTAGCGGGAGGGAATGAGCAGTTCTTC. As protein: CASSSPGLAGGNEQFF. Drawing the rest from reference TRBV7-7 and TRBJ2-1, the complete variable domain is GAGVSQSPRYKVTKRGQDVTLRCDPISSHATLYWYQQALGQGPEFLTYFNYEAQPDKSGLPSDRFSAERPEGSISTLTIQRTEQRDSAMYRCASSSPGLAGGNEQFFGPGTRLTVL.